The 31 T cell receptor beta chains below were found in one sample sequenced in a study of identifying expanded T cells in peripheral blood. Sequencing was performed with immunoSEQ multiplex PCR; in TCRdb, only in-frame clones are kept and a portion is missing. Among 100,000 to 150,000 clones listed, approximately 80% were seen once. Material: blood. These receptor sequences come from a person aged 18 to 70 in good health.

This chain connects TRBV9 to TRBJ2-7, with 12 bases fitting TRBD2. V dropped 4 bases and J dropped 7; count of bases not matched to a gene: 6. Per the germline V gene, CDR1 is SGDLS and CDR2 is YYNGEE. The CDR3 consists of 14 residues. CDR3 sequence reads: CASSPSGGAIEQYF. Here the CDR3 DNA reads TGTGCCAGCAGCCCTAGCGGGGGGGCCATTGAGCAGTACTTC.

The gene calls are TRBV5-1 and TRBJ2-5; 9 bases are a match to TRBD1. J lost 2 bases, V lost 4 bases, and 9 bases had no gene match. Germline V gives CDR1 SGHRS, CDR2 YFSETQ. The CDR3 contains 16 residues. The CDR3 protein is CASSASPGTGQETQYF. The CDR3 DNA follows: TGCGCCAGCAGCGCAAGCCCCGGGACAGGGCAAGAGACCCAGTACTTC.

This clone has only a few counts. This sequence joins TRBV27 and TRBJ1-2; 7 bases are shared with TRBD1. J gave up 4 bases and V 5 bases, and 7 bases lay outside the gene matches. Germline V gives CDR1 MNHEY, CDR2 SMNVEV (reference sequence). The CDR3 loop spans 14 amino acids. This CDR3 is CASSATWTGYGYTF. Here the CDR3 DNA reads TGTGCCAGCAGTGCTACCTGGACAGGCTATGGCTACACCTTC.

The chain joins TRBV30 to TRBJ1-6, with 11 nucleotides matching TRBD1. Germline V lookup: CDR1 GTSNPN, CDR2 SVGIG (reference sequence). CDR3 length: 19 amino acids. V shed 0 bases, J shed 5 bases, and the junction held 12 bases outside the gene matches. CDR3 loop: CAWSVSRTGGIGDNSPLHF. The CDR3 bases are TGTGCCTGGAGTGTCTCTCGGACAGGGGGCATCGGGGATAATTCACCCCTCCACTTT.

The J gene is TRBJ1-4, the V gene TRBV11-3; 9 nucleotides match TRBD1. The junction had 9 bases not matched to a gene; V was cut back by 3 bases and J by 7 bases. Germline V CDR1 and CDR2: SGHNT, YENEEA. CDR3 length: 16 residues. CDR3 sequence (DNA): TGTGCCAGCAGCTTCGTCACAGGGGGCTCAGGTGAAAAACTGTTTTTT. Protein product: CASSFVTGGSGEKLFF.

This clone was observed a few times. The chain uses TRBV7-2 and TRBJ2-7; 8 positions match TRBD1. The CDR3 sequence is 13 residues long. Trimming at V came to 5 bases and at J to 2 bases, leaving 2 bases not matched to a gene. Germline V gene lookup returns CDR1 SGHTA and CDR2 FQGNSA. CDR3 nucleotides: TGTGCCAGCAGCGTGGACAGGGCCTACGAGCAGTACTTC. This gives the protein CASSVDRAYEQYF.

This clone is labeled as medium-sized. The genes are TRBV27 and TRBJ1-5; perhaps TRBD1 as D (5 bases). The CDR3 has 16 residues. Germline V gene lookup returns CDR1 MNHEY and CDR2 SMNVEV (reference sequence). V was pared by 1 base and J by 3 bases, with 13 bases between. The CDR3 DNA reads TGTGCCAGCAGTTTATATGGGGGGGGTATCAATCAGCCCCAGCATTTT. Translation gives CASSLYGGGINQPQHF.

This clone was seen repeatedly, ten times or more. The rearrangement uses TRBV9 and TRBJ1-1; TRBD1 is a possible D gene (5 bases). Trimming pared 5 bases from V and 1 base from J, leaving 9 bases between. There are 13 residues in the CDR3. CDR1 is SGDLS and CDR2 is YYNGEE in the germline V gene. CDR3 DNA: TGTGCCAGCAGAGGGACGGGGAACACTGAAGCTTTCTTT. It is translated as CASRGTGNTEAFF.

CDR3 in DNA: TGTGCCAGCAGCCGACGGACCGGTAAAGATACGCAGTATTTT. This gives the protein CASSRRTGKDTQYF. The V and J genes are TRBV14 and TRBJ2-3; no clear D. Deletions cut 4 bases from V and 5 bases from J, with 13 bases between. This CDR3 comprises 14 residues. CDR1 and CDR2 from the germline V gene are SGHDN and FVKESK.

The CDR3 DNA follows: TGCGCCAGCAGCCAATACGAGAACACTGAAGCTTTCTTT. Translating gives CASSQYENTEAFF. The genes are TRBV4-1 and TRBJ1-1, with unresolved D. The CDR3 is 13 residues long. Germline CDR1 reads MGHRA; CDR2 reads YSYEKL. V was trimmed by 2 bases and J by 1 base, leaving 5 bases between them.

The chain links TRBV29-1 to TRBJ1-2, with D perhaps TRBD1 (6 bases). CDR1 and CDR2 from the germline V gene are SQVTM and ANQGSEA. Trimming removed 2 bases at V and 4 bases at J, with 11 bases between. CDR3 length: 13 residues. DNA of the CDR3: TGCAGCGTTGAATGGGGGGGGGCCTATGGCTACACCTTC. The encoded protein is CSVEWGGAYGYTF.

A few counts support this clone. The V and J genes are TRBV2 and TRBJ1-4, with D unresolved. The CDR3 consists of 11 residues. V was clipped by 8 bases and J by 7 bases, with 8 bases between them. Germline values: CDR1 SNHLY, CDR2 FYNNEI. CDR3 region: CASRTSEKLFF. Written as DNA, the CDR3 is TGTGCCAGCCGGACCTCTGAAAAACTGTTTTTT. Filled out from reference TRBV2 and TRBJ1-4, the complete variable domain reads EPEVTQTPSHQVTQMGQEVILRCVPISNHLYFYWYRQILGQKVEFLVSFYNNEISEKSEIFDDQFSVERPDGSNFTLKIRSTKLEDSAMYFCASRTSEKLFFGSGTQLSVL.

The chain joins TRBV4-1 to TRBJ1-5; D perhaps matches TRBD1 (5 bases). The V end was cut by 4 bases, the J end by 8 bases, with 15 bases between. Germline V gives CDR1 MGHRA, CDR2 YSYEKL. This CDR3 contains 14 residues. The CDR3 region is CASSPLWGTEPQHF. The CDR3 DNA reads as TGCGCCAGCAGCCCGCTTTGGGGGACGGAGCCCCAGCATTTT.

This chain joins TRBV5-4 and TRBJ2-3; D possibly corresponds to TRBD2 (5 bases). Trimming removed 0 bases at V and 4 bases at J, with 12 bases between. The germline CDR1 and CDR2 sequences are SGHNT and YYREEE (reference sequence). There are 15 residues in the CDR3. This CDR3 reads CASSLGRGEADTQYF. The CDR3 nucleotides read TGTGCCAGCAGCTTGGGACGGGGAGAGGCAGATACGCAGTATTTT.

The V gene is TRBV18, the J gene TRBJ1-3; a weak D match, TRBD1 (5 bases). CDR1 and CDR2 (germline): KGHSH, LQKENI. V was pared by 1 base and J by 3 bases, with 13 bases between. The CDR3 loop spans 16 amino acids. CDR3 in DNA: TGTGCCAGCTCACCACGGGGGATGGGGAATGGAAACACCATATATTTT. Its protein product is CASSPRGMGNGNTIYF.

The V and J genes are TRBV6-5 and TRBJ1-2; D may be TRBD1 (5 bases). V was clipped by 0 bases and J by 0 bases, with 11 bases between them. The germline CDR1 and CDR2 sequences are MNHEY and SVGAGI. The CDR3 has 16 amino acids. Here the CDR3 DNA reads TGTGCCAGCAGTTACTCGACCGGGGGAGCTAACTATGGCTACACCTTC. Its translation is CASSYSTGGANYGYTF.

The V call is TRBV2, the J call TRBJ1-1; weak D call: TRBD1 (5 bases). CDR1 is SNHLY and CDR2 is FYNNEI in the germline V gene. The CDR3 has 10 amino acids. The germline V and J ends were trimmed by 6 bases and 11 bases, with 10 bases remaining between them. The CDR3 sequence is CASSGGDAFF. Written as DNA, the CDR3 is TGTGCCAGCAGCGGGGGGGATGCTTTCTTT.

The chain is built from TRBV13 and TRBJ1-3; weak D call: TRBD1 (6 bases). This CDR3 contains 18 residues. The ends were cut back, 1 base at V and 0 bases at J, with 16 bases in the middle. Germline CDR1 and CDR2: PRHDT and FYEKMQ (reference sequence). CDR3 residues: CASSLEGQQGISGNTIYF. The CDR3 nucleotides are TGTGCCAGCAGCTTAGAAGGGCAACAGGGCATCTCTGGAAACACCATATATTTT.

This chain uses TRBV5-1 with TRBJ1-4; TRBD1 matches at 7 bases. The CDR3 totals 13 residues. CDR1 and CDR2 from the germline V gene are SGHRS and YFSETQ. Trimming took 7 bases from V and 4 from J; bases not matched to a gene: 4. The CDR3 nucleotides read TGCGCCAGCCAGACAGGGTTTAATGAAAAACTGTTTTTT. It specifies CASQTGFNEKLFF. The variable domain in full, with the rest retrieved from reference TRBV5-1 and TRBJ1-4, is KAGVTQTPRYLIKTRGQQVTLSCSPISGHRSVSWYQQTPGQGLQFLFEYFSETQRNKGNFPGRFSGRQFSNSRSEMNVSTLELGDSALYLCASQTGFNEKLFFGSGTQLSVL.

This clone came up a few times. J is TRBJ2-1 and V is TRBV4-1; either TRBD1 or TRBD2 may supply D (6 bases each). In germline, CDR1 is MGHRA, CDR2 YSYEKL. V was shortened by 0 bases and J by 6 bases, with 12 bases between the two germline ends. The CDR3 has 15 residues. The DNA for the CDR3 is TGCGCCAGCAGCCAAGATCGGGGGCCAATCAATGAGCAGTTCTTC. It codes for CASSQDRGPINEQFF.

The chain has TRBV30 and TRBJ2-3; the match to TRBD1 covers 8 bases. The junction had 8 bases not matched to a gene; V was cut back by 2 bases and J by 1 base. The CDR3 length is 16 residues. The germline CDR1 and CDR2 sequences are GTSNPN and SVGIG (reference sequence). CDR3 bases: TGTGCCTGGAGTCGACCGACAGGGGTGGGCACAGATACGCAGTATTTT. Its protein product is CAWSRPTGVGTDTQYF.

The chain links TRBV4-3 to TRBJ2-2; D not resolved. The germline gives CDR1 LGHNA, CDR2 YSLEER. This CDR3 spans 16 amino acids. V was trimmed by 0 bases and J by 2 bases, leaving 10 bases between them. The CDR3 DNA is TGCGCCAGCAGCCAAGACTCGACGACAAACACCGGGGAGCTGTTTTTT. Its protein product is CASSQDSTTNTGELFF.

This clone is medium-sized (0.01 to 0.1%). The CDR3 nucleotides read TGTGCCAGCAGCTTGGGGCAGGGGATGGCTAACTATGGCTACACCTTC. This sequence encodes CASSLGQGMANYGYTF. The chain links TRBV7-2 to TRBJ1-2; D might be TRBD1 (6 bases). This CDR3 has 16 amino acids. V lost 3 bases to trimming and J lost 0 bases, with 14 bases between them. Germline-derived CDR1 and CDR2 are SGHTA and FQGNSA.

The chain links TRBV5-6 to TRBJ2-1; possibly TRBD2 for D (6 bases). V was cut by 7 bases and J by 7 bases, with 18 bases left in between. The CDR3 has 14 amino acids. Per germline, CDR1 SGHDT and CDR2 YYEEEE. CDR3 loop: CASYPGVAANEQFF. The CDR3 DNA reads as TGTGCCAGCTACCCCGGGGTAGCGGCAAATGAGCAGTTCTTC.

V and J are TRBV18 and TRBJ1-2, with D possibly matching TRBD1 (5 bases). The CDR3 is 13 residues long. V lost 0 bases and J 9 bases, leaving 11 bases between the germline ends. Germline values: CDR1 KGHSH, CDR2 LQKENI. The CDR3 here is CASSPPGTLSYTF. In DNA form, the CDR3 reads TGTGCCAGCTCACCACCAGGGACTTTAAGCTACACCTTC.

The gene calls are TRBV7-2 and TRBJ2-5; D remains unclear. Germline V gene lookup returns CDR1 SGHTA and CDR2 FQGNSA. This CDR3 region has 13 residues. V lost 6 bases, J lost 2 bases, and 10 bases lay in between. The CDR3 region has the DNA TGTGCCAGCAGTCTCCAGATACAAGAGACCCAGTACTTC. It codes for CASSLQIQETQYF. The complete variable domain, with remaining parts taken from reference TRBV7-2 and TRBJ2-5, reads GAGVSQSPSNKVTEKGKDVELRCDPISGHTALYWYRQSLGQGLEFLIYFQGNSAPDKSGLPSDRFSAERTGGSVSTLTIQRTQQEDSAVYLCASSLQIQETQYFGPGTRLLVL.

As DNA, the CDR3 is TGTGCCAGCTCAATAGAGGCCCTCAATCAGCCCCAGCATTTT. Residues: CASSIEALNQPQHF. The chain couples TRBV18 to TRBJ1-5; D is ambiguous. The CDR3 sequence is 14 residues long. The germline V gene has CDR1 KGHSH and CDR2 LQKENI. Deletions cut 5 bases from V and 3 bases from J, with 11 bases between.

This chain links TRBV4-3 with TRBJ2-3, with TRBD2 matching 8 bases. CDR3 size: 17 residues. Germline values: CDR1 LGHNA, CDR2 YSLEER. After removal of 0 bases from V and 5 bases from J, the junction contained 10 bases not matched to a gene. CDR3 DNA sequence: TGCGCCAGCAGCCAAGATTTTGATAGCGGGGCCGGAGATACGCAGTATTTT. It yields the protein CASSQDFDSGAGDTQYF.

The chain recombines TRBV11-2 with TRBJ2-5, with 7 bases identical to TRBD2. CDR3 length: 15 amino acids. V gave up 5 bases and J gave up 4 bases; unmatched junction bases: 10. Germline V gene lookup returns CDR1 SGHAT and CDR2 FQNNGV. The CDR3 region is CASSLRILAGETQYF. DNA for the CDR3: TGTGCCAGCAGCCTCCGCATTTTAGCGGGAGAGACCCAGTACTTC.

This chain connects TRBV14 to TRBJ2-3; D is undetermined. Germline lookup yields CDR1 SGHDN and CDR2 FVKESK. Deletions cut 4 bases from V and 0 bases from J, with 8 bases between. The CDR3 spans 14 residues. The CDR3 DNA sequence: TGTGCCAGCAGCCCAACCACTAGCACAGATACGCAGTATTTT. This encodes CASSPTTSTDTQYF.

To note about this clone: This could be a read error, since a much larger clone is one nucleotide away. The rearrangement uses TRBV7-9 and TRBJ1-1; no reliable D call. V lost 3 bases to trimming and J lost 2 bases, with 4 bases between them. This CDR3 comprises 12 residues. The germline V gene encodes CDR1 SEHNR and CDR2 FQNEAQ (reference sequence). CDR3: CASSFSNTEAFF. CDR3 in DNA: TGTGCCAGCAGCTTTAGTAACACTGAAGCTTTCTTT.